Listed below are T cell receptor beta chains from one sample, sequenced in a study of CD8+ T cells in alopecia areata. Produced via immunoSEQ multiplex PCR; TCRdb's table is partial and in-frame only. The sample contains 150,000 to 250,000 clones, approximately 60% of which appear only once. The source was CD4+ T cells sorted from blood, collected at week 4, from a patient treated with tofacitinib. The source of these receptors is a human donor with alopecia areata. Each CDR3 is given with its conserved first and last residue. The order of the fields is CDR3 DNA, CDR3 protein, V gene, D gene, J gene, clone size. The D gene is left open where the match is weak. Size tells how often a clone was seen (once, few, many) or the class of an expanded clone, and some rows leave it out.

DNA: TGTGCCAGCAGTGATTCTACGAACACTGAAGCTTTCTTT; CDR3: CASSDSTNTEAFF; V: TRBV2; D: -; J: TRBJ1-1; size: -
DNA: TGTGCCAGCAGCTCGCCCGGACAGGGGACGACCACAGATACGCAGTATTTT; CDR3: CASSSPGQGTTTDTQYF; V: TRBV7-2; D: TRBD1; J: TRBJ2-3; size: -
DNA: TGTGCCAGCAGCTTGGGCAGTAAAGGCAATGAGCAGTTCTTC; CDR3: CASSLGSKGNEQFF; V: TRBV5-4; D: -; J: TRBJ2-1; size: few
DNA: TGTGCCAGCAGTCCTGGACACAACTATGGCTACACCTTC; CDR3: CASSPGHNYGYTF; V: TRBV6-6; D: -; J: TRBJ1-2; size: -
DNA: TGTGCCAGCAGTTCGTCCCAGACTTGGAGAGAGTACTTC; CDR3: CASSSSQTWREYF; V: TRBV27; D: -; J: TRBJ2-7; size: -
DNA: TGCGCCAGCAGCAAAGTGGGGGGGCAAGGTGAGCAGTTCTTC; CDR3: CASSKVGGQGEQFF; V: TRBV4-3; D: -; J: TRBJ2-1; size: -
DNA: TGTGCCAGCAGTGACCCCCCCGGGGTGACCGAGCAGTACTTC; CDR3: CASSDPPGVTEQYF; V: TRBV6-5; D: -; J: TRBJ2-7; size: -
DNA: TGTGCCTGGAACCCCCGAGGACGGACTTGGACTGAAGCTTTCTTT; CDR3: CAWNPRGRTWTEAFF; V: TRBV30; D: -; J: TRBJ1-1; size: -
DNA: TGTGCCTGGAGTGTAACTAGCGGGGGGTCAGAGACCCAGTACTTC; CDR3: CAWSVTSGGSETQYF; V: TRBV30; D: TRBD2; J: TRBJ2-5; size: -
DNA: TGCAGCGCTGGACAGGAGGCCTACGAGCAGTACTTC; CDR3: CSAGQEAYEQYF; V: TRBV29-1; D: TRBD1; J: TRBJ2-7; size: -
DNA: TGTGCCAGCAGCTTCCAGCGACGGGCACACGCGAACACCGGGGAGCTGTTTTTT; CDR3: CASSFQRRAHANTGELFF; V: TRBV7-9; D: -; J: TRBJ2-2; size: few
DNA: TGTGCCAGTAGTACTGACTATGGGTCCTACAATGAGCAGTTCTTC; CDR3: CASSTDYGSYNEQFF; V: TRBV19; D: -; J: TRBJ2-1; size: few
DNA: TGCAGCGGGGGGACAGGGGCCGAGCAGTACTTC; CDR3: CSGGTGAEQYF; V: TRBV29-1; D: TRBD1; J: TRBJ2-7; size: -
DNA: TGTGCCAGCAGCCAATACCCAACAGGGAGCAATCAGCCCCAGCATTTT; CDR3: CASSQYPTGSNQPQHF; V: TRBV5-6; D: -; J: TRBJ1-5; size: few
DNA: TGTGCCAGTAGTATCGGGGCGGGAGGCGGTCAGCCCCAGCATTTT; CDR3: CASSIGAGGGQPQHF; V: TRBV19; D: -; J: TRBJ1-5; size: -
DNA: TGCGCCAGCAGCTGGGACAGGTTTGGGGAAGCTTTCTTT; CDR3: CASSWDRFGEAFF; V: TRBV5-1; D: TRBD1; J: TRBJ1-1; size: -
DNA: TGTGCCAGCAGTTCCCAAAGTACAGCTACCGAGCTGTTTTTT; CDR3: CASSSQSTATELFF; V: TRBV25-1; D: -; J: TRBJ2-2; size: -
DNA: TGTGCCTGGAGTACGGGGTCGCCCTATGGCTACACCTTC; CDR3: CAWSTGSPYGYTF; V: TRBV30; D: -; J: TRBJ1-2; size: -
DNA: TGCGCCAGCAGCTCCGACGGGACAACTAACTATGGCTACACCTTC; CDR3: CASSSDGTTNYGYTF; V: TRBV5-1; D: -; J: TRBJ1-2; size: -
DNA: TGCGCCAGCAGCGAGACAGCCTCTGGGGCCAACGTCCTGACTTTC; CDR3: CASSETASGANVLTF; V: TRBV5-1; D: -; J: TRBJ2-6; size: -
DNA: TGTGCCAGCAGCTTAGCGGGGGATTCGGCACCCCTCCACTTT; CDR3: CASSLAGDSAPLHF; V: TRBV7-9; D: -; J: TRBJ1-6; size: -
DNA: TGTGCCAGCAGTGCCCTCACAGGGGGCGAGGTTTATGGCTACACCTTC; CDR3: CASSALTGGEVYGYTF; V: TRBV28; D: TRBD1; J: TRBJ1-2; size: -
DNA: TGTGCCAGCAGCTTGATACAGCCGTATGAGCAGTTCTTC; CDR3: CASSLIQPYEQFF; V: TRBV11-1; D: -; J: TRBJ2-1; size: -
DNA: TGCAGTGGAGCTAAGGGGACTGAAGCTTTCTTT; CDR3: CSGAKGTEAFF; V: TRBV20-1; D: -; J: TRBJ1-1; size: -
DNA: TGTGCCTGGAAGGTGGCCACTGAAGCTTTCTTT; CDR3: CAWKVATEAFF; V: TRBV30; D: -; J: TRBJ1-1; size: -
DNA: TGTGCCAGGGCTGGAGGGAAGTCGACACTTGAAAAACTGTTTTTT; CDR3: CARAGGKSTLEKLFF; V: TRBV27; D: -; J: TRBJ1-4; size: -
DNA: TGCGCCAGCAGCCAAGCCCTGGGGGGGGACGGCATTCAGTACTTC; CDR3: CASSQALGGDGIQYF; V: TRBV4-3; D: TRBD2; J: TRBJ2-4; size: few
DNA: TGTGCCAGCAGTTTATTTGGGACAGGGTCTTCCTACGAGCAGTACTTC; CDR3: CASSLFGTGSSYEQYF; V: TRBV27; D: TRBD1; J: TRBJ2-7; size: few
DNA: TGTGCCAGCAGCCGTGGACAGGGGGAAAAACTGTTTTTT; CDR3: CASSRGQGEKLFF; V: TRBV14; D: TRBD1; J: TRBJ1-4; size: -
DNA: TGTGCCATCAGTGACACGACCCGGGGGCACGAGACCCAGTACTTC; CDR3: CAISDTTRGHETQYF; V: TRBV10-3; D: -; J: TRBJ2-5; size: -
DNA: TGTGCCAGCAGCCCGAGGAGCGAGACCCAGTACTTC; CDR3: CASSPRSETQYF; V: TRBV5-4; D: -; J: TRBJ2-5; size: few
DNA: TGTGCCAGCAGCCTTTGGGCGGCGGGGGAGTGGGAGACCCAGTACTTC; CDR3: CASSLWAAGEWETQYF; V: TRBV7-9; D: TRBD2; J: TRBJ2-5; size: -
DNA: TGTGCCAGCAGCTTAGGGTCAGGGTTTGTTTCACCCCTCCACTTT; CDR3: CASSLGSGFVSPLHF; V: TRBV7-6; D: -; J: TRBJ1-6; size: -
DNA: TGCAGCGTTGGGACTAGGCAAGAGACCCAGTACTTC; CDR3: CSVGTRQETQYF; V: TRBV29-1; D: TRBD2; J: TRBJ2-5; size: -
DNA: TGTGCCAGCAGCCTCTGGGGATCAGGGCGGAACGAGCAGTACTTC; CDR3: CASSLWGSGRNEQYF; V: TRBV6-5; D: -; J: TRBJ2-7; size: -
DNA: TGTGCCTGGAGTACGGGGCTAGAGACCCAGTACTTC; CDR3: CAWSTGLETQYF; V: TRBV30; D: -; J: TRBJ2-5; size: -
DNA: TGTGCCAGCAGCGTAGCGGCGGGGTTAGTCGAGACCCAGTACTTC; CDR3: CASSVAAGLVETQYF; V: TRBV9; D: -; J: TRBJ2-5; size: -
DNA: TGTGCCATCAGTCGAGACAGGGGGTCACCCCTCCACTTT; CDR3: CAISRDRGSPLHF; V: TRBV10-3; D: TRBD1; J: TRBJ1-6; size: -
DNA: TGTGCCAGCAGGAAGACAGGAGATTATCAGCCCCAGCATTTT; CDR3: CASRKTGDYQPQHF; V: TRBV27; D: -; J: TRBJ1-5; size: few
DNA: TGTGCCAGCAGTGAATCGACGGACAGTCAGCCCCAGCATTTT; CDR3: CASSESTDSQPQHF; V: TRBV2; D: -; J: TRBJ1-5; size: -
DNA: TGTGCCAGCAGCCTCGTGGGAGCAGAGACCCAGTACTTC; CDR3: CASSLVGAETQYF; V: TRBV7-9; D: -; J: TRBJ2-5; size: -